This TCR beta chain originates from a study of OX40 agonist ivuxolimab in advanced cancers. Turning to the study itself: Aged 23 to 79 with a mean of about 63 years, they were about 80% male. Study findings and constraints: There were, on average, more expanded clones in CD8+ T cells than in CD4+. Patients who responded partially at 0.1-3.0 mg/kg showed clonal expansion ranking among the lowest. CD4+ and CD8+ blood T cells expanded clonally by week 6 at 0.1 to 3.0 mg/kg.

A note on this clone: Its antigen is as yet unknown.

The CDR3 is 15 amino acids. CDR1 and CDR2 (germline): SGHRS, YFSETQ. Deletions cut 0 bases from V and 6 bases from J, with 13 bases between. The table came from immunoSEQ multiplex PCR; TCRdb's copy has only in-frame clones and leaves some out. This sample has around 26,000 clones, with 76% found just once. The chain recombines TRBV5-1 with TRBJ2-1, with no clear D. The source material was CD4+ or CD8+ T cells sorted from blood, sampled in a trial of the OX40 agonist ivuxolimab. The clonotype comes from an adult with an advanced solid tumor such as melanoma, head and neck, liver or kidney cancer. The CDR3, as DNA: TGCGCCAGCAGCTTGGAGGGTTTCGAATCCAATGAGCAGTTCTTC. Its protein product is CASSLEGFESNEQFF.